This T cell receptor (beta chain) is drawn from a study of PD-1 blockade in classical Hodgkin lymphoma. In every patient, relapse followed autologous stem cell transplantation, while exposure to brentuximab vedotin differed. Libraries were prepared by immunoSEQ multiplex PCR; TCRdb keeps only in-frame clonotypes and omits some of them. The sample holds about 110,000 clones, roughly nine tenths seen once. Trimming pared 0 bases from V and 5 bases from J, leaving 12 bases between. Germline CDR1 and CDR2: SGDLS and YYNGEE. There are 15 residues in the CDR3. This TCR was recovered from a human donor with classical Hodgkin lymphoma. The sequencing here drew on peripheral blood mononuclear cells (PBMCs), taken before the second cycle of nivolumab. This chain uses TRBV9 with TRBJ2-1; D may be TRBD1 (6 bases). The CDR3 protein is CASSVVGTPNNEQFF. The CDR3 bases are TGTGCCAGCAGCGTAGTGGGGACACCGAACAATGAGCAGTTCTTC.